The T cell receptor (beta chain) described here comes from a study of patients and donors after allogeneic stem cell transplantation. Germline-derived CDR1 and CDR2 are LGHNA and YNFKEQ. The CDR3 sequence is 15 residues long. With 4 bases clipped from V and 7 bases from J, the junction kept 9 bases outside the gene matches. TCRdb recomputed calls from the RT-PCR reads with MiXCR, one row per CDR3 protein. The data contain roughly 41,000 distinct CDR3 sequences, more than 30% of them singletons. Sequenced: blood, either unsorted or a sorted T cell fraction (not recorded which). The TCR was taken from a human donor who was either an allogeneic HSCT recipient or a stem cell or donor lymphocyte infusion donor (not recorded which). It is not recorded whose cells these are; they may come from a transplant donor. The chain combines TRBV4-2 with TRBJ2-1; TRBD2 aligns across 8 bases. CDR3 protein: CASSRGTSGRNEQFF. The CDR3 nucleotides read TGTGCCAGCAGCCGAGGAACTAGCGGAAGAAATGAGCAGTTCTTC.